Listed here are 21 T cell receptor beta chains from one sample, sequenced in a study of blood T cell repertoires in COVID-19. TCRdb's table, derived via immunoSEQ multiplex PCR, lists solely in-frame clones and lacks some. The sample comprises 190,000 or so clones, around 87% of which are singletons, and 5.5% to 7.5% rests with the top ten. Sequences were obtained from peripheral blood. The receptors derive from a man between 60 and 75 years old who had recovered from COVID-19.

This clone was counted once. This chain uses TRBV7-2 with TRBJ2-2, with 9 bases fitting TRBD1. This CDR3 has 17 amino acids. CDR1 and CDR2 from the germline V gene are SGHTA and FQGNSA. The V segment lost 2 bases and the J segment 5 bases; nucleotides outside the gene matches: 9. In nucleotides, the CDR3 is TGTGCCAGCAGCTTAAGGGGGACAGGGCTACGTACCGGGGAGCTGTTTTTT. Encoded protein: CASSLRGTGLRTGELFF.

The chain recombines TRBV9 with TRBJ2-5; 10 nucleotides match TRBD2. With V trimmed by 7 bases and J by 5 bases, 11 bases remained unmatched. Germline V CDR1 and CDR2: SGDLS, YYNGEE. The CDR3 loop spans 15 amino acids. CDR3 protein: CASGRASGSGETQYF. The CDR3 DNA reads TGTGCCAGCGGGAGGGCTAGCGGGAGTGGGGAGACCCAGTACTTC.

The chain couples TRBV6-4 to TRBJ1-2; tentatively, D is TRBD1 (6 bases). CDR1 is MRHNA and CDR2 is SNTAGT in the germline V gene. This CDR3 comprises 13 residues. V gave up 6 bases and J gave up 4 bases, with 12 bases separating them. The DNA for the CDR3 is TGTGCCAGCAGCCAACAGGGCGGCTATGGCTACACCTTC. Its translation: CASSQQGGYGYTF.

The V call is TRBV30, the J call TRBJ1-5, with D perhaps TRBD1 (5 bases). This CDR3 is 14 amino acids long. Trimming took off 1 base at V and 3 bases at J, with 10 bases between the two ends. Germline loops: CDR1 GTSNPN, CDR2 SVGIG (reference sequence). The CDR3 reads CAWSGRGFNQPQHF. The DNA for the CDR3 is TGTGCCTGGAGTGGGAGGGGTTTCAATCAGCCCCAGCATTTT.

The chain links TRBV5-1 to TRBJ1-2; 8 bases map to TRBD1. The CDR3 is 15 amino acids. CDR1 and CDR2 from the germline V gene are SGHRS and YFSETQ. The V segment lost 0 bases and the J segment 7 bases; nucleotides outside the gene matches: 8. DNA of the CDR3: TGCGCCAGCAGCTTGGAAGGTCAGGGGGCGGGTGGCTACACCTTC. It translates to CASSLEGQGAGGYTF.

This rearrangement joins TRBV10-1 to TRBJ2-1, with 10 bases identical to TRBD2. Per germline, CDR1 WNHNN and CDR2 SYGVQD (reference sequence). The CDR3 runs to 14 residues. V trimming: 6 bases; J trimming: 7 bases; junction bases outside the gene matches: 6. The CDR3 nucleotides read TGCGCCAGCAGCCTAGCGGGAGAAGAGAATGAGCAGTTCTTC. This translates into CASSLAGEENEQFF.

This chain connects TRBV6-6 to TRBJ1-1; TRBD1 agrees at 7 bases. The V and J ends lost 5 bases and 1 base, in that order; junction bases with no gene match: 13. The CDR3 sequence is 17 residues long. Germline values: CDR1 MNHNY, CDR2 SVGAGI (reference sequence). The chain's CDR3 is CASSRYPATGSNTEAFF. CDR3 sequence (DNA): TGTGCCAGCAGTCGATACCCCGCGACAGGGTCGAACACTGAAGCTTTCTTT.

The rearrangement uses TRBV30 and TRBJ1-4; the D is unclear. V lost 5 bases and J 7 bases, leaving 8 bases between the germline ends. CDR3 length: 11 residues. Germline V gene lookup returns CDR1 GTSNPN and CDR2 SVGIG (reference sequence). The chain's CDR3 is CAWVEGEKLFF. CDR3 in DNA: TGTGCCTGGGTTGAGGGTGAAAAACTGTTTTTT.

The chain is built from TRBV24-1 and TRBJ2-1; weak D call: TRBD2 (5 bases). From germline, CDR1 is KGHDR and CDR2 SFDVKD. The V and J ends lost 4 bases and 7 bases respectively, with 13 bases between them. The CDR3 length is 14 residues. The CDR3 coding sequence is TGTGCCACCAGTGACCCGAGGACGGGGAATGAGCAGTTCTTC. Protein sequence: CATSDPRTGNEQFF.

The V and J genes are TRBV27 and TRBJ2-2, with TRBD2 identical over 7 bases. V dropped 5 bases and J dropped 6; count of bases not matched to a gene: 3. Germline loops: CDR1 MNHEY, CDR2 SMNVEV (reference sequence). The CDR3 covers 13 residues. The CDR3 region is CASSLLAAGELFF. CDR3 nucleotides: TGTGCCAGCAGTCTCCTAGCGGCCGGGGAGCTGTTTTTT.

The chain has TRBV28 and TRBJ1-5; a weak D match, TRBD1 (6 bases). Germline V lookup: CDR1 MDHEN, CDR2 SYDVKM. The V gene lost 5 bases and the J gene lost 4 bases, with 21 bases spanning the gap. This CDR3 has 17 residues. The CDR3 region is CASSTLVTGGTNQPQHF. The CDR3 DNA reads TGTGCCAGCAGTACCCTCGTGACAGGTGGAACAAATCAGCCCCAGCATTTT.

The V gene is TRBV5-4, the J gene TRBJ2-3; 7 bases align to TRBD2. V lost 2 bases and J lost 4; bases outside the gene matches: 1. The CDR3 extends over 13 amino acids. Germline assignment: CDR1 SGHNT and CDR2 YYREEE (reference sequence). The CDR3 sequence is CASSLAGPDTQYF. In DNA form, the CDR3 reads TGTGCCAGCAGCTTAGCGGGACCAGATACGCAGTATTTT.

V is TRBV7-3 and J is TRBJ2-2; TRBD2 matches 7 bases. The length of the CDR3 is 15 residues. V shed 2 bases, J shed 1 base, and the junction held 1 base outside the gene matches. Looked up from germline, CDR1 is SGHTA and CDR2 is FQGTGA. The CDR3 sequence: CASSLGGRNTGELFF. The CDR3 DNA is TGTGCCAGCAGCTTAGGCGGGAGGAACACCGGGGAGCTGTTTTTT.

This chain links TRBV6-6 with TRBJ2-1; unclear D gene. CDR1 is MNHNY, CDR2 SVGAGI, per germline (reference sequence). Deletions cut 5 bases from V and 2 bases from J, with 4 bases between. The CDR3 consists of 12 residues. The CDR3 protein is CASSGPYNEQFF. CDR3 nucleotide sequence: TGTGCCAGCAGTGGGCCCTACAATGAGCAGTTCTTC.

The chain carries TRBV5-1 and TRBJ2-1; possible D gene TRBD1, 7 bases. CDR3 length: 14 residues. Trimming left V 5 bases short and J 7 bases short, with 16 bases between. Germline assignment: CDR1 SGHRS and CDR2 YFSETQ. The CDR3 reads CASRTGTVRNEQFF. Written as DNA, the CDR3 is TGCGCCAGCAGGACAGGGACTGTCAGGAATGAGCAGTTCTTC.

The chain couples TRBV5-1 to TRBJ2-6; D might be TRBD1 (5 bases). In germline, CDR1 is SGHRS, CDR2 YFSETQ. V lost 1 base to trimming and J lost 0 bases, with 8 bases between them. The CDR3 spans 16 residues. CDR3 sequence: CASSLRQSSGANVLTF. CDR3 nucleotides: TGCGCCAGCAGCTTGCGACAGAGCTCTGGGGCCAACGTCCTGACTTTC.

This clone was seen only once. This chain links TRBV5-1 with TRBJ1-4; 9 nucleotides align to TRBD1. The trim removed 4 bases at V and 6 bases at J, leaving 7 bases unmatched. The germline gives CDR1 SGHRS, CDR2 YFSETQ. The CDR3 has 15 amino acids. CDR3 protein: CASSGTGSPDEKLFF. CDR3 in DNA: TGCGCCAGCAGCGGGACAGGGTCCCCAGATGAAAAACTGTTTTTT.

The chain has TRBV4-2 and TRBJ1-4; weak D call: TRBD1 (5 bases). The CDR3 sequence is 15 residues long. The germline CDR1 and CDR2 sequences are LGHNA and YNFKEQ. Deletions cut 0 bases from V and 8 bases from J, with 13 bases between. The CDR3 nucleotides are TGTGCCAGCAGCCAAGAATCCCAGGGACTCGAAAAACTGTTTTTT. It specifies CASSQESQGLEKLFF.

The rearrangement links TRBV19 to TRBJ2-7; D may be TRBD1 (6 bases). V was trimmed by 5 bases and J by 1 base, leaving 9 bases between them. From germline, CDR1 is LNHDA and CDR2 SQIVND (reference sequence). This CDR3 is 13 amino acids long. CDR3 region: CASSLDRSYEQYF. The DNA for the CDR3 is TGTGCCAGTAGTCTGGACAGATCCTACGAGCAGTACTTC.

This chain connects TRBV7-9 to TRBJ2-3; 8 nucleotides line up with TRBD2. Germline CDR1 and CDR2: SEHNR and FQNEAQ (reference sequence). This CDR3 comprises 15 residues. V shed 2 bases and J 3 bases; nucleotides not matched to a gene: 4. This CDR3 reads CASSLLAGLTDTQYF. The CDR3 nucleotides read TGTGCCAGCAGCTTACTAGCGGGCTTGACAGATACGCAGTATTTT. Complete variable domain (other parts from reference TRBV7-9 and TRBJ2-3): DTGVSQNPRHKITKRGQNVTFRCDPISEHNRLYWYRQTLGQGPEFLTYFQNEAQLEKSRLLSDRFSAERPKGSFSTLEIQRTEQGDSAMYLCASSLLAGLTDTQYFGPGTRLTVL.

The chain combines TRBV7-2 with TRBJ2-1; 9 bases fit TRBD2. CDR1 and CDR2 (germline): SGHTA, FQGNSA. Trimming at V came to 6 bases and at J to 5 bases, leaving 8 bases not matched to a gene. The CDR3 totals 15 residues. In DNA form, the CDR3 reads TGTGCCAGCAGAACTCTAGCGGGGCTGCACAATGAGCAGTTCTTC. This translates into CASRTLAGLHNEQFF.